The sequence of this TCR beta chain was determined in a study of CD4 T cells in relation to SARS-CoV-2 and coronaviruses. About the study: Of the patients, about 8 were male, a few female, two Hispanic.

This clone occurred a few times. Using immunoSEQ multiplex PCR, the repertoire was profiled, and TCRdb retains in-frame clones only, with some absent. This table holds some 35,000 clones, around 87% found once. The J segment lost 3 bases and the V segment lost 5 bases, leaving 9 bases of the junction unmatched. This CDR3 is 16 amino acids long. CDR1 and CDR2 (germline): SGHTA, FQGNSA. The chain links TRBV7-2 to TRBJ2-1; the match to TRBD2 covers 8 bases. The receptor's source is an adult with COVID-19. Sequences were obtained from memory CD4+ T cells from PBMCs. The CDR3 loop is CASSPVASGGYNEQFF. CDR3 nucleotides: TGTGCCAGCAGCCCCGTTGCAAGCGGGGGCTACAATGAGCAGTTCTTC.